This T cell receptor beta chain originates from a study of blood T cell repertoires in COVID-19. As for the study in general: Samples representing acute and convalescent COVID-19 were sourced from the United States, Italy and Spain. The cDNA or gDNA used as material had been derived from T cells, B-cell-depleted T cells, or PBMCs.

Looked up from germline, CDR1 is LNHDA and CDR2 is SQIVND (reference sequence). This CDR3 spans 13 amino acids. V lost 7 bases and J lost 0, with 9 bases in between. In the authors' methods: Estimated nucleated cell counts came from reference gene primer amplification. Here immunoSEQ multiplex PCR was the method, and the copy in TCRdb shows in-frame clones only, minus some. That table furnishes V, J and clone size, whereas the DNA furnished D and trimming. The data hold 450,000 or so clones, with about 90% observed a single time. The chain links TRBV19 to TRBJ1-1; D is ambiguous. This TCR was sampled from a man aged 18-30 years with COVID-19, enrolled during active disease. The sequencing sample was made of peripheral blood. The CDR3 here is CASTNGVNTEAFF. In DNA, the CDR3 is TGTGCCAGTACGAACGGAGTGAACACTGAAGCTTTCTTT. Full variable domain (rest looked up from reference TRBV19 and TRBJ1-1): DGGITQSPKYLFRKEGQNVTLSCEQNLNHDAMYWYRQDPGQGLRLIYYSQIVNDFQKGDIAEGYSVSREKKESFPLTVTSAQKNPTAFYLCASTNGVNTEAFFGQGTRLTVV.